Listed below are T cell receptor beta chains from one sample, sequenced in a study of shared clonotypes between healthy human individuals. Clones were read by immunoSEQ multiplex PCR, and TCRdb kept only the in-frame ones, dropping some. The repertoire holds under 1,900,000 clones, 98% seen once, with roughly 0.36% in the top ten. The sample taken for sequencing was naive CD4+ T cells sorted from blood. Receptors were obtained from a man younger than 40 in good health. CDR3s include the opening cysteine and the closing phenylalanine or tryptophan. The D gene is left open where the match is weak. Rows may omit the clone size; those that give it use once, few, many or a size class.

D: .; V: TRBV7-2; J: TRBJ2-3; size: .; CDR3: CASSLITSTDTQYF; DNA: TGTGCCAGCAGCTTAATAACATCCACAGATACGCAGTATTTT
D: .; V: TRBV2; J: TRBJ1-4; size: .; CDR3: CASSESWRATNEKLFF; DNA: TGTGCCAGCAGTGAAAGCTGGAGAGCAACTAATGAAAAACTGTTTTTT
D: .; V: TRBV4-1; J: TRBJ2-1; size: once; CDR3: CASSPSRDTEQFF; DNA: TGCGCCAGCAGCCCGTCCCGGGACACTGAGCAGTTCTTC
D: .; V: TRBV7-8; J: TRBJ2-7; size: once; CDR3: CASSLEDAYEQYF; DNA: TGTGCCAGCAGCTTAGAGGACGCCTACGAGCAGTACTTC
D: TRBD2; V: TRBV6-5; J: TRBJ2-1; size: .; CDR3: CASNKAGGGYNEQFF; DNA: TGTGCCAGCAATAAAGCGGGAGGTGGCTACAATGAGCAGTTCTTC
D: TRBD2; V: TRBV15; J: TRBJ2-7; size: .; CDR3: CATSISGSGSGYEQYF; DNA: TGTGCCACCAGCATTAGCGGGAGTGGTTCGGGGTACGAGCAGTACTTC
D: .; V: TRBV10-3; J: TRBJ2-7; size: .; CDR3: CATSVTGAGIGYEQYF; DNA: TGTGCCACCAGCGTAACGGGGGCGGGAATCGGCTACGAGCAGTACTTC
D: TRBD1; V: TRBV6-1; J: TRBJ1-5; size: .; CDR3: CASRGGQGSPEPQHF; DNA: TGTGCCAGCAGAGGAGGACAGGGGTCGCCAGAGCCCCAGCATTTT
D: .; V: TRBV6-1; J: TRBJ2-7; size: .; CDR3: CASSTASKGYQQYF; DNA: TGTGCCAGCAGCACCGCCTCAAAGGGGTATCAGCAGTACTTC
D: .; V: TRBV18; J: TRBJ2-1; size: .; CDR3: CASSPPRAAYNEQFF; DNA: TGTGCCAGCTCACCACCGCGAGCGGCCTACAATGAGCAGTTCTTC
D: .; V: TRBV29-1; J: TRBJ1-1; size: .; CDR3: CSARSGVNTEAFF; DNA: TGCAGCGCCCGGTCCGGGGTGAACACTGAAGCTTTCTTT
D: .; V: TRBV15; J: TRBJ1-1; size: .; CDR3: CATSRGGTAEAFF; DNA: TGTGCCACCAGCAGAGGGGGGACGGCTGAAGCTTTCTTT
D: .; V: TRBV6-5; J: TRBJ2-1; size: .; CDR3: CASSYSGGHEQFF; DNA: TGTGCCAGCAGTTACTCGGGGGGTCATGAGCAGTTCTTC
D: TRBD2; V: TRBV15; J: TRBJ2-1; size: few; CDR3: CATSRESSGKGFNEQFF; DNA: TGTGCCACCAGCAGAGAGTCAAGCGGGAAGGGATTCAATGAGCAGTTCTTC
D: .; V: TRBV5-4; J: TRBJ2-5; size: .; CDR3: CASSRQWGGETQYF; DNA: TGTGCCAGCAGCCGCCAGTGGGGAGGAGAGACCCAGTACTTC
D: .; V: TRBV7-3; J: TRBJ2-1; size: once; CDR3: CASSLKGFPAYNEQFF; DNA: TGTGCCAGCAGCTTAAAGGGTTTTCCAGCCTACAATGAGCAGTTCTTC
D: TRBD2; V: TRBV2; J: TRBJ2-2; size: once; CDR3: CASRPLAGGTGELFF; DNA: TGTGCCAGCAGACCTCTGGCGGGAGGGACCGGGGAGCTGTTTTTT
D: .; V: TRBV7-9; J: TRBJ2-3; size: .; CDR3: CASSLPKRPGIHDTQYF; DNA: TGTGCCAGCAGCCTCCCGAAACGCCCAGGTATTCACGATACGCAGTATTTT
D: .; V: TRBV19; J: TRBJ2-1; size: .; CDR3: CASMEETNEQFF; DNA: TGTGCCAGTATGGAAGAAACCAATGAGCAGTTCTTC
D: .; V: TRBV6-5; J: TRBJ2-4; size: once; CDR3: CASTQGYIQYF; DNA: TGTGCCAGCACCCAAGGCTACATTCAGTACTTC
D: TRBD1; V: TRBV7-7; J: TRBJ1-2; size: .; CDR3: CASSPRQGEDYGYTF; DNA: TGTGCTAGCAGCCCCCGACAGGGGGAAGACTATGGCTACACCTTC
D: .; V: TRBV28; J: TRBJ1-5; size: .; CDR3: CATRKGSRNQPQHF; DNA: TGTGCCACCAGAAAGGGCAGCCGCAATCAGCCCCAGCATTTT
D: .; V: TRBV12-2; J: TRBJ2-3; size: .; CDR3: CASRLEANSLHLQDTQYF; DNA: TGTGCAAGTCGCTTAGAGGCGAACAGTCTCCATTTACAAGATACGCAGTATTTT
D: TRBD2; V: TRBV10-3; J: TRBJ2-7; size: .; CDR3: CAIALDSRLAGFTGGSSYEQYF; DNA: TGTGCCATAGCATTGGACAGTAGACTAGCGGGATTCACCGGGGGGAGCTCCTACGAGCAGTACTTC
D: .; V: TRBV7-2; J: TRBJ1-2; size: .; CDR3: CASRSRDTSYGYTF; DNA: TGTGCCAGCCGATCCAGGGACACCTCCTATGGCTACACCTTC
D: TRBD1; V: TRBV2; J: TRBJ1-2; size: .; CDR3: CASREQGASYGYTF; DNA: TGTGCCAGCAGAGAACAGGGGGCCAGCTATGGCTACACCTTC
D: .; V: TRBV9; J: TRBJ2-1; size: .; CDR3: CASSYLWDLDNEQFF; DNA: TGTGCCAGCAGCTATTTATGGGACCTGGACAATGAGCAGTTCTTC
D: .; V: TRBV7-2; J: TRBJ2-1; size: .; CDR3: CASSLASGNYNEQFF; DNA: TGTGCCAGCAGCTTAGCAAGCGGCAACTACAATGAGCAGTTCTTC
D: .; V: TRBV11-3; J: TRBJ2-2; size: once; CDR3: CASSRAVDNTGELFF; DNA: TGTGCCAGCAGCCGAGCCGTGGATAACACCGGGGAGCTGTTTTTT
D: .; V: TRBV5-4; J: TRBJ1-2; size: .; CDR3: CASSTDGSYGYTF; DNA: TGTGCCAGCAGCACCGACGGAAGCTATGGCTACACCTTC
D: TRBD2; V: TRBV4-3; J: TRBJ2-3; size: .; CDR3: CASSQGRAGGDTQYF; DNA: TGCGCCAGCAGCCAAGGTCGAGCGGGAGGAGATACGCAGTATTTT
D: .; V: TRBV28; J: TRBJ2-2; size: .; CDR3: CASSETGWSTGELFF; DNA: TGTGCCAGCAGCGAAACAGGGTGGAGCACCGGGGAGCTGTTTTTT
D: TRBD2; V: TRBV7-9; J: TRBJ2-7; size: .; CDR3: CASSRPFGLAEALSYEQYF; DNA: TGTGCCAGCAGCCGACCCTTTGGACTAGCGGAGGCCCTTTCCTACGAGCAGTACTTC
D: .; V: TRBV4-3; J: TRBJ2-1; size: .; CDR3: CASSQDLLWGRNEQFF; DNA: TGCGCCAGCAGCCAAGATCTTCTCTGGGGTAGGAATGAGCAGTTCTTC
D: TRBD1; V: TRBV7-9; J: TRBJ1-5; size: once; CDR3: CASSPRTGINQPQHF; DNA: TGTGCCAGCAGCCCGCGGACAGGGATAAATCAGCCCCAGCATTTT
D: .; V: TRBV10-1; J: TRBJ2-5; size: .; CDR3: CASSESRVRETQYF; DNA: TGCGCCAGCAGTGAGTCGCGGGTCCGAGAGACCCAGTACTTC
D: .; V: TRBV5-1; J: TRBJ2-1; size: .; CDR3: CASSPTIPSSYNEQFF; DNA: TGCGCCAGCAGCCCGACAATTCCGAGCTCCTACAATGAGCAGTTCTTC
D: TRBD1; V: TRBV12-5; J: TRBJ2-1; size: .; CDR3: CASGLVLGTAANEQFF; DNA: TGTGCTAGTGGTTTGGTACTCGGGACAGCCGCCAATGAGCAGTTCTTC
D: TRBD2; V: TRBV7-2; J: TRBJ2-3; size: .; CDR3: CASSLGLAGADTQYF; DNA: TGTGCCAGCAGCTTAGGACTAGCGGGAGCAGATACGCAGTATTTT
D: .; V: TRBV5-6; J: TRBJ1-1; size: .; CDR3: CASSLRDTFGAFF; DNA: TGTGCCAGCAGCTTGAGGGACACTTTCGGGGCTTTCTTT
D: TRBD2; V: TRBV9; J: TRBJ2-1; size: .; CDR3: CASSASGSSYNEQFF; DNA: TGTGCCAGCAGCGCTAGCGGGAGCTCCTACAATGAGCAGTTCTTC
D: TRBD1; V: TRBV28; J: TRBJ1-2; size: .; CDR3: CASRPTGQSGYTF; DNA: TGTGCCAGCAGGCCGACAGGGCAGAGCGGCTACACCTTC